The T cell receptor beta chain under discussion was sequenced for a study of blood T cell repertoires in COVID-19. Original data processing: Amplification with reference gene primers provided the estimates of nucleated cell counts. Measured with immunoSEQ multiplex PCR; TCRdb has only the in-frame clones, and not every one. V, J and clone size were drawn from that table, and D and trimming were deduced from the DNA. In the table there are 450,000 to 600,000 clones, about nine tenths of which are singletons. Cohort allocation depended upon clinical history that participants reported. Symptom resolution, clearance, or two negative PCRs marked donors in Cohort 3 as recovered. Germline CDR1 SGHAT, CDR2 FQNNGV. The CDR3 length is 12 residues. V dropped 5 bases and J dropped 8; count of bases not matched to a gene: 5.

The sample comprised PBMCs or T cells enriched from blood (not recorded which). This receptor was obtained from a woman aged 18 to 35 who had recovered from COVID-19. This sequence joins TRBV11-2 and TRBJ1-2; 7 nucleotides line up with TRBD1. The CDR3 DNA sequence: TGTGCCAGCAGCCCGGACAGGAGGGGCTACACCTTC. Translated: CASSPDRRGYTF.